This TCR beta chain comes out of a study of shared clonotypes between healthy human individuals. In its sample, this clone was seen once. Its target is unknown. The missing conserved phenylalanine or tryptophan at the end of this CDR3 makes a read error likely. Here immunoSEQ multiplex PCR was the method, and the copy in TCRdb shows in-frame clones only, minus some. The sample includes millions of clones, roughly 92% of them seen just once. General study points: Naive subsets usually exceeded memory subsets in estimated richness.

A CD45RA-negative memory subset and a CD45RA+ naive subset were separated from the CD4+ cells. Germline CDR1 is GTSNPN and CDR2 is SVGIG (reference sequence). The CDR3 consists of 14 residues. The ends were cut back, 2 bases at V and 4 bases at J, with 14 bases in the middle. The sequencing sample was made of naive CD4+ T cells sorted from blood. The subset here: CD45RA+ positively selected. This TCR derives from a man aged 18 to 35 in good health. The V and J genes are TRBV30 and TRBJ1-2; no definite D call. CDR3 sequence: CAWSIASAIYGYTS. The CDR3, as DNA: TGTGCCTGGAGTATCGCATCAGCGATCTATGGCTACACCTCC.